One and the same sample provided the 13 T cell receptor beta chains below, sequenced in a study of blood T cells in healthy people across ages (dated by TCRdb to the mid-2010s). Libraries were built with 5' RACE. The listed sequencing device is Illumina HiSeq 2500. A second PCR of roughly 7 to 11 cycles was run with a J-beta primer mix and a sample-barcoded 5' primer. TCRdb trimmed the raw reads at Q25, called clones with MiXCR and kept productive beta chains. All rows with the same CDR3 protein become a single entry with the most common DNA and genes. In this sample the table shows about 930,000 distinct CDR3 sequences, 25% to 30% of which occur a single time. The top ten hold 10% to 13% of the sample. This sample was also put to use in a study of T cells of mothers and their children.

The sequenced sample consisted of blood. The receptors originated from a woman in her forties in good health.

The rearrangement joins TRBV18 to TRBJ2-7; D is possibly TRBD1 (6 bases). In germline, CDR1 is KGHSH, CDR2 LQKENI. V was shortened by 2 bases and J by 7 bases, with 15 bases between the two germline ends. CDR3 length equals 14 residues. CDR3 amino acids: CASSPSARGREQYF. CDR3 DNA: TGTGCCAGCTCACCATCGGCCAGGGGCCGGGAGCAGTACTTC.

CDR3 protein: CASSKRGGSEGRAFF. CDR3 coding DNA: TGTGCCAGCAGCAAACGGGGGGGATCCGAGGGAAGAGCTTTCTTT. The genes are TRBV21-1 and TRBJ1-1. TRBV21-1 is a listed pseudogene. The CDR3 consists of 15 residues.

V and J are TRBV29-1 and TRBJ1-1; 10 nucleotides match TRBD1. Germline lookup yields CDR1 SQVTM and CDR2 ANQGSEA. Unmatched junction bases numbered 3, after V lost 3 bases and J lost 5 bases. The CDR3 has 13 residues. The CDR3 loop reads CSVDRTGGTEAFF. The CDR3 DNA is TGCAGCGTTGATCGGACAGGGGGGACTGAAGCTTTCTTT.

Worth noting for this clonotype: Compared with germline, one end of the junction differs, possibly owing to a read error. The chain carries TRBV7-8 and TRBJ1-1, with a possible D match to TRBD1 (5 bases). Germline lookup yields CDR1 SGHVS and CDR2 FQNEAQ. The CDR3 has 14 amino acids. CDR3: CVSSSPGTMGEAFF. The DNA of the CDR3 is TGTGTCAGCAGCTCCCCCGGGACTATGGGTGAAGCTTTCTTT.

This clonotype was detected a few times. The chain has TRBV24-1 and TRBJ2-5; possibly TRBD1 for D (6 bases). The CDR3 runs to 16 residues. Germline V lookup: CDR1 KGHDR, CDR2 SFDVKD. V lost 5 bases and J lost 4, with 19 bases in between. The CDR3 nucleotides read TGTGCCACCAGTGGGGGGCCAGGGGCATACGGAGAGACCCAGTACTTC. Amino acids: CATSGGPGAYGETQYF.

This clonotype showed up many times. This chain uses TRBV15 with TRBJ2-5; 7 positions match TRBD1. V gave up 0 bases and J gave up 4 bases; unmatched junction bases: 5. The CDR3 is 15 amino acids. Germline CDR1 reads LNHNV; CDR2 reads YYDKDF (reference sequence). CDR3: CATSRDTTGSETQYF. CDR3 DNA: TGTGCCACCAGCAGAGATACGACAGGGTCAGAGACCCAGTACTTC.

Comment on this clonotype: A much larger clone lies a single base off, so this may be a read error. The genes are TRBV7-2 and TRBJ2-7; TRBD2 matches 13 bases. V gave up 2 bases and J gave up 6 bases; unmatched junction bases: 4. Germline loops: CDR1 SGHTA, CDR2 FQGNSA. The CDR3 is made up of 15 amino acids. This chain's CDR3 is CASSLTSGGVREQYF. The CDR3 bases are TGTGCCAGCAGCTTAACTAGCGGGGGGGTACGCGAGCAGTACTTC. Filled out from reference TRBV7-2 and TRBJ2-7, the complete variable domain reads GAGVSQSPSNKVTEKGKDVELRCDPISGHTALYWYRQSLGQGLEFLIYFQGNSAPDKSGLPSDRFSAERTGGSVSTLTIQRTQQEDSAVYLCASSLTSGGVREQYFGPGTRLTVT.

J is TRBJ1-5 and V is TRBV7-8; D is possibly TRBD1 (5 bases). The CDR3 is 15 residues long. V lost 5 bases, J lost 3 bases, and 14 bases lay in between. The germline gives CDR1 SGHVS, CDR2 FQNEAQ. The CDR3 reads CASSLTEGLNQPQHF. CDR3 DNA sequence: TGTGCCAGCAGCCTCACGGAGGGGCTCAATCAGCCCCAGCATTTT.

This rearrangement joins TRBV10-2 to TRBJ2-7; D may be TRBD2 (7 bases). The germline V and J ends were trimmed by 8 bases and 4 bases, with 21 bases remaining between them. This CDR3 spans 15 amino acids. In germline, CDR1 is WSHSY, CDR2 SAAADI. The CDR3 loop reads CASLEWEGGKYEQYF. The CDR3 DNA is TGCGCCAGCCTCGAATGGGAGGGGGGTAAATACGAGCAGTACTTC.

This chain joins TRBV7-9 and TRBJ2-3; either TRBD1 or TRBD2 may supply D (5 bases each). This CDR3 spans 14 amino acids. Between the trimmed V and J ends, which lost 3 bases and 3 bases, there was a span of 10 bases. The germline CDR1 and CDR2 sequences are SEHNR and FQNEAQ (reference sequence). CDR3 sequence reads: CASSFEGKTDTQYF. The CDR3 DNA sequence: TGTGCCAGCAGCTTCGAGGGGAAGACAGATACGCAGTATTTT.

On this clonotype: A read error may produce the germline difference seen at one junction end. The chain recombines TRBV6-6 with TRBJ2-5; the D gene is possibly TRBD1 (6 bases). Germline V CDR1 and CDR2: MNHNY, SVGAGI (reference sequence). This CDR3 has 13 residues. The CDR3 here is CTSSDQGLETQYF. The CDR3 bases are TGTACCAGCAGCGACCAGGGGTTGGAGACCCAGTACTTC.

This clonotype has just a few counts. The V and J genes are TRBV28 and TRBJ2-7, with a weak D call TRBD1 (6 bases). The CDR3 has 14 residues. Germline values: CDR1 MDHEN, CDR2 SYDVKM. V was cut by 6 bases and J by 2 bases, with 14 bases left in between. The chain's CDR3 is CASRGHGRTYEQYF. In nucleotides, the CDR3 is TGTGCCAGCAGGGGACACGGTCGAACCTACGAGCAGTACTTC.

V gene TRBV6-5 combines with J gene TRBJ2-3; D is perhaps TRBD1 or TRBD2 (5 bases each). V gave up 2 bases and J gave up 2 bases, with 8 bases separating them. Germline lookup yields CDR1 MNHEY and CDR2 SVGAGI. This CDR3 comprises 14 residues. CDR3 loop: CASSYPGATDTQYF. The CDR3 DNA reads as TGTGCCAGCAGTTACCCCGGGGCCACAGATACGCAGTATTTT.